This is a list of T cell receptor beta chains from one sample in a study of control samples from healthy donors and cancer patients. Clones were sequenced by immunoSEQ multiplex PCR, and TCRdb holds only the in-frame ones, with some missing. The table lists roughly 160,000 clones, about 95% of them singletons. The material sequenced was PBMCs. These receptors all come from a man in his 60s with colorectal cancer. CDR3s include the opening cysteine and the closing phenylalanine or tryptophan. The D gene is left open where the match is weak.

>-|TRBV3-1/TRBV3-2|TRBJ2-5
TGTGCCAGCAGCCAGGCGGAGACCCAGTACTTC
CASSQAETQYF
>-|TRBV18|TRBJ2-5
TGTGCCAGCTCACCACCTCAAAACCAAGAGACCCAGTACTTC
CASSPPQNQETQYF
>-|TRBV10-3|TRBJ2-7
TGTGCCATCAGCCCCCAACCGACAGCCCAGACCTACGAGCAGTACTTC
CAISPQPTAQTYEQYF
>TRBD1|TRBV2|TRBJ2-7
TGTGCCAGCGAGGGGGACAGGCCCTACGAGCAGTACTTC
CASEGDRPYEQYF
>TRBD1|TRBV7-9|TRBJ1-4
TGTGCCAGCAGCCAGGGACAGGGCAATGAAAAACTGTTTTTT
CASSQGQGNEKLFF
>TRBD1|TRBV5-6|TRBJ2-1
TGTGCCAGCAGCGGGGGACAGTACAATGAGCAGTTCTTC
CASSGGQYNEQFF
>-|TRBV5-1|TRBJ1-4
TGCGCCAGCAGCTTGGTCGGGGGCGCGGAGGAAAAACTGTTTTTT
CASSLVGGAEEKLFF
>-|TRBV19|TRBJ1-1
TGTGCCAGTAGTATATATGACAGGATAAACACTGAAGCTTTCTTT
CASSIYDRINTEAFF
>-|TRBV4-2|TRBJ1-2
TGTGCCAGCAGCCAAGCTACAATCCGGGACAATCCGGACTATGGCTACACCTTC
CASSQATIRDNPDYGYTF
>TRBD2|TRBV6-6|TRBJ2-3
TGTGCCAGCAGTGGGACTAGCGGGGGCACAGATACGCAGTATTTT
CASSGTSGGTDTQYF
>TRBD1|TRBV29-1|TRBJ1-1
TGCAGCGTTGACAGGGGGTTAACTGAAGCTTTCTTT
CSVDRGLTEAFF
>-|TRBV10-3|TRBJ1-1
TGTGCCATCAGTGGGTTGAACACTGAAGCTTTCTTT
CAISGLNTEAFF
>-|TRBV18|TRBJ1-5
TGTGCCAGCTCACCAGCCTGGGACAGCAATCAGCCCCAGCATTTT
CASSPAWDSNQPQHF